This is a list of T cell receptor beta chains from one sample in a study of blood T cell repertoires in COVID-19. TCRdb's copy holds only in-frame clones and misses some; the assay was immunoSEQ multiplex PCR. The sample lists roughly 400,000 clones, around 87% occurring once. Sequencing was carried out using peripheral blood. The receptors come from a woman in her fifties or sixties with COVID-19, enrolled during active disease. The CDR3 runs from the conserved cysteine through the conserved F or W. The D gene is left open where the match is weak. Some rows mark clone size as missing; the rest say once, few, many or name a class of expanded clone.

v_call	j_call	d_call	clone_size	cdr3_nt	cdr3_aa
TRBV18	TRBJ2-1	TRBD1	-	TGTGCCAGCTCCCCCGGGACAGGGACCTCCTACAATGAGCAGTTCTTC	CASSPGTGTSYNEQFF
TRBV6-6	TRBJ2-1	-	-	TGTGCCAGCAGTTACGGGGGACAAGGGCAGTTCTTC	CASSYGGQGQFF
TRBV5-1	TRBJ2-1	-	-	TGCGCCAGCAGCCGGGACTTCTACAATGAGCAGTTCTTC	CASSRDFYNEQFF
TRBV6-2/TRBV6-3	TRBJ2-7	TRBD2	-	TGTGCCAGCAGTTACGCCTTCGGGGGGACCTACGAGCAGTACTTC	CASSYAFGGTYEQYF
TRBV7-3	TRBJ2-1	TRBD2	-	TGTGCCAGCAGCGGAAAAGGACTAGCGGGGGGGCCATATGAGCAGTTCTTC	CASSGKGLAGGPYEQFF
TRBV6-6	TRBJ2-4	TRBD1	-	TGTGCCAGCAGCCTGGTTCAGGGGGCAAAAAACATTCAGTACTTC	CASSLVQGAKNIQYF
TRBV28	TRBJ1-1	-	-	TGTGCCAGCAGTTTCGGTGGGGGCCTTATGAACACTGAAGCTTTCTTT	CASSFGGGLMNTEAFF
TRBV3-1/TRBV3-2	TRBJ2-1	TRBD2	-	TGTGCCAGCAGCCAAGCTCGCGGGGGAAGCTCCTACAATGAGCAGTTCTTC	CASSQARGGSSYNEQFF
TRBV28	TRBJ2-5	TRBD2	-	TGTGCCAGCACTTTAGGGCGGGGGGACGTCCGGGAGACCCAGTACTTC	CASTLGRGDVRETQYF
TRBV19	TRBJ2-1	-	-	TGTGCCAGTAGTATAGATCCGAACAGGGAGCAGTTCTTC	CASSIDPNREQFF
TRBV4-2	TRBJ2-7	-	-	TGTGCCAGCAGCCAAGACGAGGCCGAGGGCTACGAGCAGTACTTC	CASSQDEAEGYEQYF
TRBV5-1	TRBJ1-4	-	-	TGCGCCAGCAGCCCGACAGCCGTTAATGAAAAACTGTTTTTT	CASSPTAVNEKLFF
TRBV12-5	TRBJ1-3	TRBD1	-	TGTGCTAGTGGCCGAGACAGGGTCGTCCGGAAACTCTCTGGAAACACCATATATTTT	CASGRDRVVRKLSGNTIYF
TRBV5-1	TRBJ2-7	TRBD2	once	TGCGCCAGCAATTCTGGGGGGGAGGCCGAGCAGTACTTC	CASNSGGEAEQYF
TRBV7-2	TRBJ2-5	TRBD1	-	TGTGCCAGCAGCTGGCAGGGGGTGGGGTCAGAGACCCAGTACTTC	CASSWQGVGSETQYF